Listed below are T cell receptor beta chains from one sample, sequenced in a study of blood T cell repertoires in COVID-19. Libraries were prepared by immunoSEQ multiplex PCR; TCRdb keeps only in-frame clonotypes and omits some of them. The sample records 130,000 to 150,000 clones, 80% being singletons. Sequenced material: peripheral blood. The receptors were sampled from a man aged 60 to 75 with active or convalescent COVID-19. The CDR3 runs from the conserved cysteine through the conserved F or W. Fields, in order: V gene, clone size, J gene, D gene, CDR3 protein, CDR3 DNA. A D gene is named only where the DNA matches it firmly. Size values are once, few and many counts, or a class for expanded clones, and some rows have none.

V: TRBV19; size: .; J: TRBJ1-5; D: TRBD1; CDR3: CASSDKSGTVDQPQHF; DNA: TGTGCCAGTAGCGACAAATCCGGGACAGTAGATCAGCCCCAGCATTTT
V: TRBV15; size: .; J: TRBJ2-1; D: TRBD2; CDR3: CATSFTSALEQFF; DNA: TGTGCCACCAGTTTTACTAGCGCGCTTGAGCAGTTCTTC
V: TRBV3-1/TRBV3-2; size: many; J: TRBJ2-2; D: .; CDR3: CASSSGANTGELFF; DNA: TGTGCCAGCAGCTCGGGGGCGAACACCGGGGAGCTGTTTTTT
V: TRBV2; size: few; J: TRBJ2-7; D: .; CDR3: CASSEADISYEQYF; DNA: TGTGCCAGCAGTGAAGCGGACATATCCTACGAGCAGTACTTC
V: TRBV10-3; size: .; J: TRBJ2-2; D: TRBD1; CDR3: CAISGTENTGELFF; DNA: TGTGCCATCAGCGGGACAGAGAACACCGGGGAGCTGTTTTTT
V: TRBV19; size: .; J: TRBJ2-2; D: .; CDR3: CASSSRGTGELFF; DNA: TGTGCCAGTAGTTCAAGGGGCACCGGGGAGCTGTTTTTT
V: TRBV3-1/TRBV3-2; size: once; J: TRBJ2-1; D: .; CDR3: CASSPGGLGFYNEQFF; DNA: TGTGCCAGCAGCCCTGGGGGACTCGGTTTCTACAATGAGCAGTTCTTC
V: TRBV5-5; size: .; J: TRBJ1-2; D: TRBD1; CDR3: CASRQTGGVGYGYTF; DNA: TGTGCCAGCAGACAAACAGGGGGCGTTGGATATGGCTACACCTTC
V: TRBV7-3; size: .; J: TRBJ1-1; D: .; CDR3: CASSLYQATEAFF; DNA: TGTGCCAGCAGCTTATATCAGGCCACTGAAGCTTTCTTT
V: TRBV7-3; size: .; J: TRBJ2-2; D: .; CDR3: CASSLGGGRNTGELFF; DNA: TGTGCCAGCAGCTTAGGGGGCGGTAGGAACACCGGGGAGCTGTTTTTT
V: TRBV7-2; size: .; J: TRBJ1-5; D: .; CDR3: CASSLKRSYSNQPQHF; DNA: TGTGCCAGCAGCTTGAAACGGTCCTATAGCAATCAGCCCCAGCATTTT
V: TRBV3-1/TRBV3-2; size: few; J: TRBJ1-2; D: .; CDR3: CARPPMREGYTF; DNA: TGTGCCCGGCCGCCTATGCGGGAGGGCTACACCTTC
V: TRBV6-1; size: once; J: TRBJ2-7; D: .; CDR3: CASSEKGEQYEQYF; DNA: TGTGCCAGCAGTGAGAAGGGGGAGCAATACGAGCAGTACTTC
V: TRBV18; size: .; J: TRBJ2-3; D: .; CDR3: CASSLGGFTDTQYF; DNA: TGTGCCAGCTCACTCGGGGGATTCACAGATACGCAGTATTTT
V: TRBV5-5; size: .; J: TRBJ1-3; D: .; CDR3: CASSFDIILSGNTIYF; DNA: TGTGCCAGCAGCTTCGACATCATACTCTCTGGAAACACCATATATTTT
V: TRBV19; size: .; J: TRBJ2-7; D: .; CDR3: CASSIAQNSYEQYF; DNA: TGTGCCAGTAGTATAGCTCAGAACTCCTACGAGCAGTACTTC
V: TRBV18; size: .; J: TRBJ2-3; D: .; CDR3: CASSPRGDTQYF; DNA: TGTGCCAGCTCACCCAGGGGAGATACGCAGTATTTT
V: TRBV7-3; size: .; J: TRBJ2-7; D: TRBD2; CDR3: CASSPTSGTFYEQYF; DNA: TGTGCCAGCAGCCCGACTAGCGGGACGTTTTACGAGCAGTACTTC
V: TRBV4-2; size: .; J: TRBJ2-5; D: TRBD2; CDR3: CASSQEGGTSGRLYQETQYF; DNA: TGTGCCAGCAGCCAAGAGGGGGGGACTAGCGGGAGATTATACCAAGAGACCCAGTACTTC
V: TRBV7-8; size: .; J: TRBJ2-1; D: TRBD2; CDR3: CASSLVLAAYNEQFF; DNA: TGTGCCAGCAGCTTAGTCCTAGCGGCCTACAATGAGCAGTTCTTC
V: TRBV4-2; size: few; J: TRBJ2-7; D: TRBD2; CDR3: CASSQEVGRSYEQYF; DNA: TGTGCCAGCAGCCAAGAGGTCGGGAGGTCCTACGAGCAGTACTTC
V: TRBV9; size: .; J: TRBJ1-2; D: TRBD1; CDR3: CASSVAAGTGGPGYTF; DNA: TGTGCCAGCAGCGTAGCGGCCGGGACAGGGGGTCCTGGCTACACCTTC
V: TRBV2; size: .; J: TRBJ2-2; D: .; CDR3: CASNPTGNPNTGGLFF; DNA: TGTGCCAGCAACCCGACAGGGAACCCGAACACCGGGGGGCTGTTTTTT
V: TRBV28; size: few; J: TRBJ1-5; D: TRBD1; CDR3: CASSPSGGGGSNQPQHF; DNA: TGTGCCAGCAGCCCGTCAGGGGGCGGTGGAAGCAATCAGCCCCAGCATTTT
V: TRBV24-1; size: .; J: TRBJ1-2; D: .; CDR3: CATSHESGGYTF; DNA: TGTGCCACCAGTCATGAGTCGGGTGGCTACACCTTC
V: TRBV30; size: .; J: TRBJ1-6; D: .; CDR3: CAWSVRGFDSPLHF; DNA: TGTGCCTGGAGTGTAAGGGGCTTTGATTCACCCCTCCACTTT
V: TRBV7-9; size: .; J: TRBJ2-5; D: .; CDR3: CASSFRMQGETQYF; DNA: TGTGCCAGCAGCTTCAGGATGCAGGGAGAGACCCAGTACTTC
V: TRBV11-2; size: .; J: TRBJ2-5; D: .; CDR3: CASSLARETQYF; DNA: TGTGCCAGCAGCTTAGCCCGGGAGACCCAGTACTTC
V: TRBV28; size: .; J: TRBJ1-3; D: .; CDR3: CATGGGNTIYF; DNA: TGTGCGACGGGGGGTGGAAACACCATATATTTT